The T cell receptor beta chain under discussion was sequenced for a study of naive and memory T cell subsets. Study-level results: This RNA-based method may be sensitive to activation-related transcript changes.

This clonotype was seen at least ten times. The antigen remains unidentified. A UMI-containing oligonucleotide was joined by 3' ligation to the TCR cDNA template. RNA was extracted from over 2 ml of whole blood of healthy adults. Input was 1 to 1000 ng of DNase-treated total RNA without cell sorting. Ligated cDNA underwent four rounds of PCR with nested alpha and beta constant region primers and SP2. Reverse transcription of blood and skin TCR RNA was primed at alpha and beta constant regions. Each CDR3 protein is one row after TCRdb ran MiXCR on the UMI-ligation and nested PCR reads. The repertoire has about 26,000 distinct CDR3 sequences, roughly 5.4% of them found once; the top ten carry 7% to 9%. The TCR was taken from an adult in good health. The sequencing sample was made of blood.

CDR3 protein: CASSQDLVTEAFF. The CDR3, as DNA: TGCGCCAGCAGCCAAGATCTAGTAACTGAAGCTTTCTTT. The J gene is TRBJ1-1, the V gene TRBV4-3; D gene unclear. This CDR3 comprises 13 residues. The V end was cut by 0 bases, the J end by 5 bases, with 7 bases between. Germline CDR1 LGHNA, CDR2 YSLEER.